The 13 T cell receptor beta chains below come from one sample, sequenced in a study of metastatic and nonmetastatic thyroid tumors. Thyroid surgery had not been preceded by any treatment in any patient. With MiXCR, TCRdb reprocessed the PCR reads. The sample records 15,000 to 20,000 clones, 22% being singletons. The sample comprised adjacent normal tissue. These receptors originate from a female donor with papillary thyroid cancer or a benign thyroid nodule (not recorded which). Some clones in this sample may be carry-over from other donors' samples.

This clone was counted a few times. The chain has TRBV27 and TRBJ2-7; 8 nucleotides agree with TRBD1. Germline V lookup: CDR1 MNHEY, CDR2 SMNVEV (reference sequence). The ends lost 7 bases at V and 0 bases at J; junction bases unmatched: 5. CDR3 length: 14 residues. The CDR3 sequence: CASTGQDSSYEQYF. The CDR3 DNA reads TGTGCCAGCACGGGACAGGATAGCTCCTACGAGCAGTACTTC.

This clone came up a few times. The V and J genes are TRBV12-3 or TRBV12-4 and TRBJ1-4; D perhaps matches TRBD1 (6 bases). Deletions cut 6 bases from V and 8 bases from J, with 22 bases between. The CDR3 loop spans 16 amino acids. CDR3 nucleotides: TGTGCCAGCAGCGCGGTTGGGGGGGCATTTGAAGAAAAACTGTTTTTT. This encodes CASSAVGGAFEEKLFF.

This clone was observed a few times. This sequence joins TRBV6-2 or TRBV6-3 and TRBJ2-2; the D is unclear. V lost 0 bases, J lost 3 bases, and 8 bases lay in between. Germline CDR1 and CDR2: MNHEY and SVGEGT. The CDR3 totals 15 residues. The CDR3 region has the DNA TGTGCCAGCAGTTACTCAGCGAGATACACCGGGGAGCTGTTTTTT. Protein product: CASSYSARYTGELFF.

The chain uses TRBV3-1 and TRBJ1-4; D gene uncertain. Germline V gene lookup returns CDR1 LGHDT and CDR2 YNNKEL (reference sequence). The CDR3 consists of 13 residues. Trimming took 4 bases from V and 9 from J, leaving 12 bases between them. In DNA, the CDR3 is TGTGCCAGCAGCCCATCGACAAGCCAAAAACTGTTTTTT. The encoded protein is CASSPSTSQKLFF.

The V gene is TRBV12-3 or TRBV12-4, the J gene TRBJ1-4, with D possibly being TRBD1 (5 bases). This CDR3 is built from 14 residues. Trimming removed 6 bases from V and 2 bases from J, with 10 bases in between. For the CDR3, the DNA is TGTGCCAGCAGCCTCAGGGAGACTAATGAAAAACTGTTTTTT. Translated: CASSLRETNEKLFF.

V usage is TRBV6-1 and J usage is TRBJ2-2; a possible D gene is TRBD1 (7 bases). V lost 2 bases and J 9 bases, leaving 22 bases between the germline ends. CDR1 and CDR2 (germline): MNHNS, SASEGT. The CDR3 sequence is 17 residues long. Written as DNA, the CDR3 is TGTGCCAGCAGTGAATGGGTGGCCAGGGGGGATTTGTGGGAGCTGTTTTTT. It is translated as CASSEWVARGDLWELFF.

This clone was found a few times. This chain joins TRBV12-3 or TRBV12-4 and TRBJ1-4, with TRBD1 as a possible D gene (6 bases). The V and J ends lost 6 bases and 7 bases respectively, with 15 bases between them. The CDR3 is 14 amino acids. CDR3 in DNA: TGTGCCAGCAGAGACACCGGGGGCGGTGAAAAACTGTTTTTT. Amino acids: CASRDTGGGEKLFF.

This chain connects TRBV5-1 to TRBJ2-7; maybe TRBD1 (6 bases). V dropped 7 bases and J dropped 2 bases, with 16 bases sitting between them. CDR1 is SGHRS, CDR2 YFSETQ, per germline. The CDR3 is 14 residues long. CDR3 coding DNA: TGCGCCAGCCCAAAAGTCAGGGGACCCTACGAGCAGTACTTC. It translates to CASPKVRGPYEQYF.

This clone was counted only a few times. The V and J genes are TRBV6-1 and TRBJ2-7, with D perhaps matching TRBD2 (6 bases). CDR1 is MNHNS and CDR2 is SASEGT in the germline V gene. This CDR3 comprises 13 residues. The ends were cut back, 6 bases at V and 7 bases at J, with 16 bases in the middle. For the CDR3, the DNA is TGTGCCAGCAGAAGGGACTTGGTTGGGGAGCAGTACTTC. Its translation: CASRRDLVGEQYF.

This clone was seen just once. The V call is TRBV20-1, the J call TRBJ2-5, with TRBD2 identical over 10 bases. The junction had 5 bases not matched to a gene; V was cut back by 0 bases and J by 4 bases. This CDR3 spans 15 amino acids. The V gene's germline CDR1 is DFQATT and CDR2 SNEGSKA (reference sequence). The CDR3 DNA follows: TGCAGTGCTAGAGAAGCGGGGGGGCAGGGAGAGACCCAGTACTTC. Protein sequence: CSAREAGGQGETQYF.

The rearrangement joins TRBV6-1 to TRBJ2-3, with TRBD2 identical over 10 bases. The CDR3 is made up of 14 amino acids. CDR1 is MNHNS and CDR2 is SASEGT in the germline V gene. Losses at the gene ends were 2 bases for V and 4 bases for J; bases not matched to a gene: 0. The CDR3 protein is CASSELAGADTQYF. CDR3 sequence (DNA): TGTGCCAGCAGTGAACTAGCGGGAGCAGATACGCAGTATTTT.

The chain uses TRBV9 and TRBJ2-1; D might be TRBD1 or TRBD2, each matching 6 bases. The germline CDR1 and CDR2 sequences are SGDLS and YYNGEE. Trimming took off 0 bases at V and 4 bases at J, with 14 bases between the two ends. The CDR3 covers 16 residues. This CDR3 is CASSVGRGTGYNEQFF. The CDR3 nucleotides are TGTGCCAGCAGCGTAGGAAGGGGGACTGGATACAATGAGCAGTTCTTC.

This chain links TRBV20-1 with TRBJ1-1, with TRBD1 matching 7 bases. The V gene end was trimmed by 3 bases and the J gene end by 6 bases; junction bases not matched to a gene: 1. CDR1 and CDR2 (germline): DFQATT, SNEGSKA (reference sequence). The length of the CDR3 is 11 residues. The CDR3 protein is CSARRGPEAFF. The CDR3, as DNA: TGCAGTGCTAGGAGGGGGCCTGAAGCTTTCTTT.